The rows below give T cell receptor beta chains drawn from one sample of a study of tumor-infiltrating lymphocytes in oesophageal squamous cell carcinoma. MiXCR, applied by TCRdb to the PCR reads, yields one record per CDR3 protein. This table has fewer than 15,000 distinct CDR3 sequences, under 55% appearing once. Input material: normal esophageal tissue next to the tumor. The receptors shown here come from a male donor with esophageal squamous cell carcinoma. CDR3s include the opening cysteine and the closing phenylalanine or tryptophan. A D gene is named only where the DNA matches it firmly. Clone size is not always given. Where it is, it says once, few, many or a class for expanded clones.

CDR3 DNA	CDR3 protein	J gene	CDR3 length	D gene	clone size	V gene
TGTGCCAGCAGCGCAGAACAGGGGTGGAAAGCTGTCTTT	CASSAEQGWKAVF	TRBJ1-1	13	TRBD1	-	TRBV11-2
TGTGCCAGCAGCGTAGATGTCCACCAAGAGACCCAGTACTTC	CASSVDVHQETQYF	TRBJ2-5	14	-	-	TRBV7-2
TGTGCCAGTAGTATTCAAGCAGGGGCGACCTACAATGAGCAGTTCTTC	CASSIQAGATYNEQFF	TRBJ2-1	16	-	many	TRBV19
TGTGCCAGCAGTGATATCCAGGATCGCTCCTACAAGGAGCAGTACTTC	CASSDIQDRSYKEQYF	TRBJ2-7	16	-	-	TRBV6-5
TGTGCCAGCAGCTGGGGGCGTGGGGGGCTACAGGAGACCCAGTACTTC	CASSWGRGGLQETQYF	TRBJ2-5	16	-	-	TRBV11-1
TGTGCTAGCAGCTTCCCCGGGAAAAATGAGCAGTTCTTC	CASSFPGKNEQFF	TRBJ2-1	13	-	-	TRBV7-6
TGTGCCAGCAGCCTAGCGACTAGCGGGGGGTCGTATTTT	CASSLATSGGSYF	TRBJ2-3	13	TRBD2	-	TRBV7-2
TGTGCCAGCAAGCTCGACACAGATACGCAGTATTTT	CASKLDTDTQYF	TRBJ2-3	12	-	few	TRBV6-1
TGTGCCAGCAGCATCGGACAGGGTAGTTATGTCGGGGAGCTGTTTTTT	CASSIGQGSYVGELFF	TRBJ2-2	16	TRBD1	many	TRBV5-8
TGCGCCAGCAGCTTGGTTGGAGGGAATGAAAAACTGTTTTTT	CASSLVGGNEKLFF	TRBJ1-4	14	-	once	TRBV5-1
TGTGCTAGCAGCTTAGCGGGGGGGTACCAAGAGACCCAGTACTTC	CASSLAGGYQETQYF	TRBJ2-5	15	TRBD2	-	TRBV7-6
TGTGCCAGTAGCCCCCCGGACAGGGCTTTATTCTATGAGCAGTTCTTC	CASSPPDRALFYEQFF	TRBJ2-1	16	TRBD1	many	TRBV19
TGTGCCAGCAGCTTGACTAGCGGAGACAATGAGCAGTTCTTC	CASSLTSGDNEQFF	TRBJ2-1	14	TRBD2	-	TRBV5-5
TGTGCCAGCATGAAATCGTGGGGGGCTAGCGGGAGGAGGTACAATGAGCAGTTCTTC	CASMKSWGASGRRYNEQFF	TRBJ2-1	19	TRBD2	few	TRBV7-2
TGTGCCAGCAGTTCACAAGAACAGGGGATGTATACGCAGTATTTT	CASSSQEQGMYTQYF	TRBJ2-3	15	TRBD1	-	TRBV28
TGTGCCAGCCACCTGGGGGACAGGGGGGTGGAGACCCAGTACTTC	CASHLGDRGVETQYF	TRBJ2-5	15	TRBD1	-	TRBV28
TGTGCCAGCAGCTTAGGGGGGAGAACCGGGGAGCTGTTTTTT	CASSLGGRTGELFF	TRBJ2-2	14	-	large	TRBV7-2
TGTGCCAGCAGCCCAGTAGGGGATACAGGGGGTTACTACGAGCAGTTCTTC	CASSPVGDTGGYYEQFF	TRBJ2-1	17	TRBD1	-	TRBV7-1
TGTGCCAGCAGCTTAATCGCTGGGGCCAACGTCCTGACTTTC	CASSLIAGANVLTF	TRBJ2-6	14	-	few	TRBV7-2
TGTGCCAGCAGCTTACTTTCAGGGTTCGGCTACACCTTC	CASSLLSGFGYTF	TRBJ1-2	13	-	few	TRBV7-6
TGTGCCAGCAGCTCGATATTTTCCGGGGCCAACGTCCTGACTTTC	CASSSIFSGANVLTF	TRBJ2-6	15	-	-	TRBV7-6
TGTGCCAGCAGTTTAGGGGGGAGTCAGCCCCAGCATTTT	CASSLGGSQPQHF	TRBJ1-5	13	-	many	TRBV12-3/TRBV12-4
TGTGCCAGCAGAACAGGACCCTACGAGCAGTACTTC	CASRTGPYEQYF	TRBJ2-7	12	-	many	TRBV7-8
TGTGCCAGCAGCTTAGGGCAGGCCCACAATGAGCAGTTCTTC	CASSLGQAHNEQFF	TRBJ2-1	14	-	few	TRBV7-2
TGTGCCAGCAGTGAATTGGGACAGATGATTTACGAGCAGTACTTT	CASSELGQMIYEQYF	TRBJ1-6	15	TRBD1	-	TRBV6-5
TGTGCCAGCAGCAGATGGACTAGCGGGAATACAGATACGCAGTATTTT	CASSRWTSGNTDTQYF	TRBJ2-3	16	TRBD2	few	TRBV7-8
TGTGCCAGCAGCTTAGTTTCAGGTCAGCCCCAGCATTTT	CASSLVSGQPQHF	TRBJ1-5	13	-	many	TRBV11-2
TGTGCCAGCAGTGTAAACCTAGGACAGGTGTACGAGCAGTACTTC	CASSVNLGQVYEQYF	TRBJ2-7	15	TRBD1	few	TRBV6-1
TGTGCCAGCAGTTACTCGAGGGAGCGGGCGCGGGGCGAGCAGTACTTC	CASSYSRERARGEQYF	TRBJ2-7	16	-	few	TRBV6-5
TGTGCCAGCAGCTTAGGAGTGGGGGATACGCAGTATTTT	CASSLGVGDTQYF	TRBJ2-3	13	-	-	TRBV7-6
TGTGCCAGCAGCCCGGGGGACAGGCCATACAATGAGCAGTTCTTC	CASSPGDRPYNEQFF	TRBJ2-1	15	TRBD1	-	TRBV7-2
TGTGCCAGCAGTCAAGGACACAGCCAAGAGACCCAGTACTTC	CASSQGHSQETQYF	TRBJ2-5	14	-	few	TRBV7-3
TGTGCCAGCAGTCAGACGGGAGGGCCCTACGAGCAGTACTTC	CASSQTGGPYEQYF	TRBJ2-7	14	TRBD2	-	TRBV7-8
TGTGCCATCAGTGCTTCCCACAGGGAGTACGAGCAGTACTTC	CAISASHREYEQYF	TRBJ2-7	14	-	-	TRBV10-3
TGCAGTGCTAGAGGGCCTAGCGGGAACCCAGATACGCAGTATTTT	CSARGPSGNPDTQYF	TRBJ2-3	15	TRBD2	-	TRBV20-1
TGTGCCAGCAGCCTACAGGGGGCAAAGCGAGGTACGCAGTATTTT	CASSLQGAKRGTQYF	TRBJ2-3	15	TRBD1	-	TRBV7-4
TGTGCCAGCAGCTTGGCCTGGGCAGAGACCCAGTACTTC	CASSLAWAETQYF	TRBJ2-5	13	-	many	TRBV5-4
TGTGCCAGCAGCCTGGGACGGAACACCGGGGAGCTGTTTTTT	CASSLGRNTGELFF	TRBJ2-2	14	-	-	TRBV7-3
TGTGCCAGCAGCCCAGGGGACTCACACCTCCACTTT	CASSPGDSHLHF	TRBJ1-6	12	-	-	TRBV7-9
TGTGCCAGCAGCTTAGAGAGTCGTTGGGAGACCCAGTACTTC	CASSLESRWETQYF	TRBJ2-5	14	-	-	TRBV7-6
TGTGCCAGCAGCTTATCTAGCGGGAGTTCCCACAATGAGCAGTTCTTC	CASSLSSGSSHNEQFF	TRBJ2-1	16	TRBD2	few	TRBV7-6
TGTGCCAGCACCAATCCGACAGGGGTCGGAAACACCATATATTTT	CASTNPTGVGNTIYF	TRBJ1-3	15	TRBD1	medium-sized	TRBV7-6
TGTGCCAGCAGTGAAGCGGACGGGGGGGGATCCAATGAGCAGTTCTTC	CASSEADGGGSNEQFF	TRBJ2-1	16	TRBD2	medium-sized	TRBV6-1
TGTGCCAGCAGCACTCGGACTAGCGGGAGGTACAATGAGCAGTTCTTC	CASSTRTSGRYNEQFF	TRBJ2-1	16	TRBD2	-	TRBV7-9
TGTGCCAGCAGCTTAACCCGGGGAGCGTCCCAGTACTTC	CASSLTRGASQYF	TRBJ2-5	13	-	-	TRBV7-8
TGCGCCAGCAGGCCCGGGACAGGTAACACAGATACGCAGTATTTT	CASRPGTGNTDTQYF	TRBJ2-3	15	TRBD1	many	TRBV5-1
TGTGCCAGCAGCTTTTGGACAGATGGCTACACCTTC	CASSFWTDGYTF	TRBJ1-2	12	-	-	TRBV7-2
TGTGCCAGAAGCTTGGAAGGGGAAGTTAGGATTCACTACGAGCAGTACTTC	CARSLEGEVRIHYEQYF	TRBJ2-7	17	-	few	TRBV5-3
TGCGCCAGCAGCGTCTCGGGACAGGGAGGAAACACCATATATTTT	CASSVSGQGGNTIYF	TRBJ1-3	15	TRBD1	few	TRBV5-1
TGTGCCAGCAGCCGTAGCGGGGCCTCCTACAATGAGCAGTTCTTC	CASSRSGASYNEQFF	TRBJ2-1	15	TRBD2	few	TRBV7-9